This T cell receptor (beta chain) comes out of a study of blood T cell repertoires in COVID-19. The germline CDR1 and CDR2 sequences are SEHNR and FQNEAQ (reference sequence). With V trimmed by 3 bases and J by 5 bases, 11 bases remained unmatched. The CDR3 loop spans 17 amino acids. How the authors handled the data: It was from reference gene primer amplification that nucleated cell counts were estimated. Measured with immunoSEQ multiplex PCR; TCRdb has only the in-frame clones, and not every one. The DNA was the basis for D and trimming; V, J and clone size are from that table. The sample contains hundreds of thousands of clones, approximately 82% of which appear only once.

The sequence was collected from a woman aged 80 or over with acute or convalescent COVID-19. The specimen sequenced was peripheral blood. The chain joins TRBV7-9 to TRBJ2-7; 12 bases map to TRBD1. CDR3 bases: TGTGCCAGCAGCTTGACGCCGGGACAGGGGGCAAACGACGAGCAGTACTTC. Amino acid sequence: CASSLTPGQGANDEQYF.